This is a list of T cell receptor beta chains from one sample in a study of T cell responses to AZD1222 COVID-19 vaccine. The data were produced by immunoSEQ multiplex PCR, yet TCRdb's version contains in-frame clones alone and is incomplete. The data contain under 150,000 clones, about 90% of them singletons. The sequencing used peripheral blood, collected 28 days after the second AZD1222 dose. These receptors all stem from an adult who received the AZD1222 COVID-19 vaccine. The CDR3 runs from the conserved cysteine through the conserved F or W. The D gene is left open where the match is weak. Part of the rows lack a size; the others show once, few, many or a class for expanded clones.

clone size: NA
V gene: TRBV7-9
J gene: TRBJ1-3
D gene: TRBD1
CDR3 DNA: TGTGCCAGCAGCTTGACAGGGGCTGGAAACACCATATATTTT
CDR3 protein: CASSLTGAGNTIYF

clone size: NA
V gene: TRBV7-9
J gene: TRBJ2-7
D gene: NA
CDR3 DNA: TGTGCCAGCAGCCCGGCGGGCCGGAACGAGCAGTACTTC
CDR3 protein: CASSPAGRNEQYF

clone size: NA
V gene: TRBV16
J gene: TRBJ1-2
D gene: NA
CDR3 DNA: TGTGCCAGCAGCCAATTCGGGACGGGTGTGAACTATGGCTACACCTTC
CDR3 protein: CASSQFGTGVNYGYTF

clone size: few
V gene: TRBV6-6
J gene: TRBJ2-1
D gene: TRBD2
CDR3 DNA: TGTGCCACCGGGACTAGCGGGAATGAGCAGTTCTTC
CDR3 protein: CATGTSGNEQFF

clone size: NA
V gene: TRBV5-6
J gene: TRBJ1-2
D gene: NA
CDR3 DNA: TGTGCCAGCAGCAACGGGCCAGACTATGGCTACACCTTC
CDR3 protein: CASSNGPDYGYTF

clone size: NA
V gene: TRBV7-2
J gene: TRBJ2-5
D gene: NA
CDR3 DNA: TGTGCCAGCAGCTTGCCTCAGGGGCTACAAGAGACCCAGTACTTC
CDR3 protein: CASSLPQGLQETQYF

clone size: NA
V gene: TRBV28
J gene: TRBJ1-3
D gene: NA
CDR3 DNA: TGTGCCAGCAGCACATTACAGGGATACGGAAACACCATATATTTT
CDR3 protein: CASSTLQGYGNTIYF

clone size: NA
V gene: TRBV18
J gene: TRBJ1-3
D gene: NA
CDR3 DNA: TGTGCCAGCTCATACCCGGGACATCGCTCTGGAAACACCATATATTTT
CDR3 protein: CASSYPGHRSGNTIYF

clone size: few
V gene: TRBV28
J gene: TRBJ2-3
D gene: NA
CDR3 DNA: TGTGCCAGCAGTACGGGACAAGTAGTATTCACAGATACGCAGTATTTT
CDR3 protein: CASSTGQVVFTDTQYF

clone size: NA
V gene: TRBV5-1
J gene: TRBJ1-5
D gene: NA
CDR3 DNA: TGCGCCAGCGCTGCGGGACCAGATCAGCCCCAGCATTTT
CDR3 protein: CASAAGPDQPQHF

clone size: NA
V gene: TRBV30
J gene: TRBJ1-1
D gene: NA
CDR3 DNA: TGTGCCTGGAGTCACCAGGGGAACACTGAAGCTTTCTTT
CDR3 protein: CAWSHQGNTEAFF

clone size: NA
V gene: TRBV6-5
J gene: TRBJ1-6
D gene: NA
CDR3 DNA: TGTGCCAGCAGTTCACGGCCTCGGGGGGTGGGTTCACCCCTCCACTTT
CDR3 protein: CASSSRPRGVGSPLHF

clone size: NA
V gene: TRBV5-6
J gene: TRBJ1-5
D gene: NA
CDR3 DNA: TGTGCCAGCAGCTTTTACGGGAGCAATCAGCCCCAGCATTTT
CDR3 protein: CASSFYGSNQPQHF

clone size: NA
V gene: TRBV18
J gene: TRBJ2-1
D gene: NA
CDR3 DNA: TGTGCCAGCTCACCCTCGACTCCTTACAATGAGCAGTTCTTC
CDR3 protein: CASSPSTPYNEQFF

clone size: NA
V gene: TRBV5-6
J gene: TRBJ2-3
D gene: NA
CDR3 DNA: TGTGCCAGCAGCTTGGGAAGGCCCCCAGATACGCAGTATTTT
CDR3 protein: CASSLGRPPDTQYF

clone size: NA
V gene: TRBV7-9
J gene: TRBJ2-1
D gene: NA
CDR3 DNA: TGTGCCAGCAGCTCTCTCCAGGACTACTACAATGAGCAGTTCTTC
CDR3 protein: CASSSLQDYYNEQFF

clone size: NA
V gene: TRBV5-6
J gene: TRBJ1-5
D gene: NA
CDR3 DNA: TGTGCCAGCAGCTTGGGCGGGGGCTCGAGCAATCAGCCCCAGCATTTT
CDR3 protein: CASSLGGGSSNQPQHF

clone size: NA
V gene: TRBV5-1
J gene: TRBJ2-1
D gene: TRBD2
CDR3 DNA: TGCGCCAGCAGCTTCCTAGCGGGAGACTACAATGAGCAGTTCTTC
CDR3 protein: CASSFLAGDYNEQFF

clone size: NA
V gene: TRBV19
J gene: TRBJ1-1
D gene: NA
CDR3 DNA: TGTGCCAGTATTGGAGGCCGGAGGGTCACTGAAGCTTTCTTT
CDR3 protein: CASIGGRRVTEAFF

clone size: NA
V gene: TRBV19
J gene: TRBJ1-1
D gene: TRBD1
CDR3 DNA: TGTGCCAGTACGGCCTGGGGGACAGGGGGGTCTGAAGCTTTCTTT
CDR3 protein: CASTAWGTGGSEAFF

clone size: NA
V gene: TRBV18
J gene: TRBJ2-5
D gene: TRBD2
CDR3 DNA: TGTGCCAGCTCACCACGGGTTCAGGGAGGGAGAGAGACCCAGTACTTC
CDR3 protein: CASSPRVQGGRETQYF

clone size: NA
V gene: TRBV5-6
J gene: TRBJ1-2
D gene: NA
CDR3 DNA: TGTGCCAGTAGTTATCGAGGGATTCACATGTCGCGAGGGTATGGCTACACCTTC
CDR3 protein: CASSYRGIHMSRGYGYTF